This T cell receptor beta chain is drawn from a study of blood T cell repertoires in COVID-19. Across the study: PBMCs, B-cell-depleted T cells, or T cells were the source of the cDNA or gDNA that made up the material.

With V trimmed by 12 bases and J by 4 bases, 9 bases remained unmatched. The CDR3 has 13 amino acids. Germline CDR1 reads KGHDR; CDR2 reads SFDVKD. Per the original methods: By means of reference gene primer amplification, nucleated cell counts were estimated. TCRdb's copy holds only in-frame clones and misses some; the assay was immunoSEQ multiplex PCR. That table furnishes V, J and clone size, whereas the DNA furnished D and trimming. Seen here are approximately 260,000 clones, around 85% observed once, and the top ten hold roughly 4%. The sequenced material came from peripheral blood. The sequence derives from a woman aged 40 to 49 with active or convalescent COVID-19. V gene TRBV24-1 combines with J gene TRBJ1-2; 8 nucleotides agree with TRBD1. The CDR3 spells CAVGGTGLYGYTF. The DNA of the CDR3 is TGTGCCGTTGGGGGGACAGGTCTCTATGGCTACACCTTC.